The clone carrying this T cell receptor (beta chain) showed up just a few times. As yet, its antigen is unknown. This sample was taken from a study of response to subunit inactivated influenza vaccine. MiXCR was run by TCRdb on the RT-PCR reads, yielding one entry per CDR3 protein. The data contain about 700,000 distinct CDR3 sequences, over 11% of them seen just once; the ten biggest clones take up around 7.3%. Study-wide results and limits: The authors suggested that few new T cells are recruited per seasonal influenza vaccination.

The source material was PBMCs from blood, sampled less than 15 days before vaccination. The TCR sequence derives from a man aged 45-65 years who received an inactivated influenza vaccine.

CDR3 protein: CASSQSGRAFYEQYF. The CDR3 DNA sequence: TGTGCCAGCAGCCAAAGCGGGAGGGCCTTCTACGAGCAGTACTTC. V is TRBV5-6 and J is TRBJ2-7; 10 bases are a match to TRBD2. CDR3 size: 15 residues. Germline loops: CDR1 SGHDT, CDR2 YYEEEE. V was clipped by 4 bases and J by 3 bases; unmatched bases: 7.